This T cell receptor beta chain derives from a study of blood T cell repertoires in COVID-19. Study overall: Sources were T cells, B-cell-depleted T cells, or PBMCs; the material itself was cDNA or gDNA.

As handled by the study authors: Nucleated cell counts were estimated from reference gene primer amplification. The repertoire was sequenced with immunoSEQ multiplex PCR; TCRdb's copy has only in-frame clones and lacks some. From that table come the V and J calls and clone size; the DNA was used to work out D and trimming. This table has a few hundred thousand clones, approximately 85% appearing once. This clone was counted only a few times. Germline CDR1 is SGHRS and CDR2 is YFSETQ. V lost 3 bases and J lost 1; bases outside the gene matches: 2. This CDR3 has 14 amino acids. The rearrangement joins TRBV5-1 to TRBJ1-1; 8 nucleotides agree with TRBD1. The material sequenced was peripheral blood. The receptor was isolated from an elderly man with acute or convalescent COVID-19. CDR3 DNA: TGCGCCAGCAGCTCCCAGGGGGCGAACACTGAAGCTTTCTTT. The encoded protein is CASSSQGANTEAFF.